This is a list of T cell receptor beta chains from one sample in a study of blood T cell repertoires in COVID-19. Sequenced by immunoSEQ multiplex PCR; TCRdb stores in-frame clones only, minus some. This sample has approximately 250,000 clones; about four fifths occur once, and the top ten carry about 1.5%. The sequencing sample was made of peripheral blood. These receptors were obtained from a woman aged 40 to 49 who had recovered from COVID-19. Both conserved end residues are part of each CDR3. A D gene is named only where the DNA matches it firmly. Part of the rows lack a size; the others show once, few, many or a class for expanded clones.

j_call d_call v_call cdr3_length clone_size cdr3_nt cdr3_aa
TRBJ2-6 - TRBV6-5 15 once TGTGCCAGCAGTTACTTTCAAGCCGGGGCCAACGTCCTGACTTTC CASSYFQAGANVLTF
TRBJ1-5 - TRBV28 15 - TGTGCCAGCAGTTTAATCCTGGCAGGGTCTCAGCCCCAGCATTTT CASSLILAGSQPQHF
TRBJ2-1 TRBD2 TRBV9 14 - TGTGCCAGCTCCGGGACTAACTCCTACAATGAGCAGTTCTTC CASSGTNSYNEQFF
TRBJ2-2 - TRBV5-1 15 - TGCGCCAGCAGCTTGTCGGTAGCTGGGTCCGGGGAGCTGTTTTTT CASSLSVAGSGELFF
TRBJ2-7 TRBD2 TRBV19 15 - TGTGCCAGTAGTCGCCTAGCGGGGGAAACCTACGAGCAGTACTTC CASSRLAGETYEQYF
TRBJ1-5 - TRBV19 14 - TGTGCCAGTATGGACAGATATAGCAATCAGCCCCAGCATTTT CASMDRYSNQPQHF
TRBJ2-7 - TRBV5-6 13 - TGTGCCAGCAGCTTGGCCGGTACCTACGAGCAGTACTTC CASSLAGTYEQYF
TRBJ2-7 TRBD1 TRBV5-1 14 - TGCGCCAGCAGCTCCGGGACAGGGTTTATCGAGCAGTACTTC CASSSGTGFIEQYF
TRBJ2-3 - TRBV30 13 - TGTGCCTGGAGTAGGGCGGGGACAGATACGCAGTATTTT CAWSRAGTDTQYF
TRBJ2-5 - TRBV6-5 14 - TGTGCCAGCAGTCCTCAGGGCTTACAAGAGACCCAGTACTTC CASSPQGLQETQYF
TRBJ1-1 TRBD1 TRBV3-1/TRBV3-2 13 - TGTGCCAGCAGCCACGGACAGGACTCTGAAGCTTTCTTT CASSHGQDSEAFF
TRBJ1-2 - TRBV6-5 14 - TGTGCCAGCAGTTACTCCGCTTTGGCCTATGGCTACACCTTC CASSYSALAYGYTF
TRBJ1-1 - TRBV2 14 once TGTGCCAGCAGCGCCTCCCAGGGCGGCACTGAAGCTTTCTTT CASSASQGGTEAFF
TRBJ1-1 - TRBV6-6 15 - TGTGCCAGCAGTATAAACAGGGTTGAGAACACTGAAGCTTTCTTT CASSINRVENTEAFF
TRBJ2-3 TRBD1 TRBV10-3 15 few TGTGCCATCAGTGAGTCTAAGGGGGCAACAGATACGCAGTATTTT CAISESKGATDTQYF
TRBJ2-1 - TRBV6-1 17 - TGTGCCAGCAGTGAAGGTTTCGGGTTCGGCATTTACAATGAGCAGTTCTTC CASSEGFGFGIYNEQFF
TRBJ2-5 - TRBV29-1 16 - TGCAGCGTGCCGTTTGGCGGGGAGCCGTACCAAGAGACCCAGTACTTC CSVPFGGEPYQETQYF
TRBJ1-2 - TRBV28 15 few TGTGCCAGTTCGGAACGGACTGGGCCGAACTATGGCTACACCTTC CASSERTGPNYGYTF
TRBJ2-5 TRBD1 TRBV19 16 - TGTGCCAGTAGTGTCGGGACAGGCGCCTTCGCCGAGACCCAGTACTTC CASSVGTGAFAETQYF
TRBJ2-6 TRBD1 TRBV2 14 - TGTGCCAGCAGGGACAGGGCTGGGGCCAACGTCCTGACTTTC CASRDRAGANVLTF
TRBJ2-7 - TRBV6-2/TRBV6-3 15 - TGTGCCAGCAGCCCAACCGGGGGAGTTGCCTACGAGCAGTACTTC CASSPTGGVAYEQYF
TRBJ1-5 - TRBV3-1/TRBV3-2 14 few TGTGCCAGCAGCCAAGAGCCCGAGAATCAGCCCCAGCATTTT CASSQEPENQPQHF
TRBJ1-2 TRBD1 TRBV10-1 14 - TGCGCCAGCCACCCGGGACAGCATCCGAGGGGCTACACCTTC CASHPGQHPRGYTF
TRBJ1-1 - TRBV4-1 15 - TGCGCCAGCAGCAAAAAGGACTTGATGAACACTGAAGCTTTCTTT CASSKKDLMNTEAFF
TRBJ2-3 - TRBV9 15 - TGTGCCAGCAGCGTAGGCGTCGCTACCACAGATACGCAGTATTTT CASSVGVATTDTQYF
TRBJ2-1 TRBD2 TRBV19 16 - TGTGCCAGTAGTATAGATGGTCGGGGGGTTTACAATGAGCAGTTCTTC CASSIDGRGVYNEQFF
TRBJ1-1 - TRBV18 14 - TGTGCCAGCTCACCCTCCGGGGGGGACACTGAAGCTTTCTTT CASSPSGGDTEAFF
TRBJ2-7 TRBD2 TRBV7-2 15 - TGTGCCAGCAGCTTCCAGACTAGCGGGGGATACGAGCAGTACTTC CASSFQTSGGYEQYF
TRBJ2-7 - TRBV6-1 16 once TGTGCCAGCAGTGAACCCCCGACGCAGGGTTCATACGAGCAGTACTTC CASSEPPTQGSYEQYF
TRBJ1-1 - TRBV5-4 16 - TGTGCCAGCAGCCCCCGGGTGGGCCAGGGTAGCACTGAAGCTTTCTTT CASSPRVGQGSTEAFF
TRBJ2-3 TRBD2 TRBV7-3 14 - TGTGCCAGCAGCTTACTAGCGGGGGAAGATACGCAGTATTTT CASSLLAGEDTQYF
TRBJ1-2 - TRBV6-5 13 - TGTGCCAGCAGTCAGGGGCTCAACTATGGCTACACCTTC CASSQGLNYGYTF
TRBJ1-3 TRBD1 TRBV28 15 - TGTGCCAGCAGTCCAGGACAGGGGGCGGGAAACACCATATATTTT CASSPGQGAGNTIYF
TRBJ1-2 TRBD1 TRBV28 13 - TGTGCCAGCAGTTGGGGACAGCAGTATGGCTACACCTTC CASSWGQQYGYTF
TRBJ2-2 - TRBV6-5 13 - TGTGCCAGCAGTAATCCTGGAGCCGGGGAGCTGTTTTTT CASSNPGAGELFF
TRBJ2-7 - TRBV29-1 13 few TGCAGCGTATACCCCGGGATTTACGGCGAGCAGTACTTC CSVYPGIYGEQYF
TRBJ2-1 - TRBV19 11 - TGTGCCAGTAGTACTTCTAGGGAGCAGTTCTTC CASSTSREQFF
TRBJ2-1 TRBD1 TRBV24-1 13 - TGTGCCACAACGACAGGGAGCCACAATGAGCAGTTCTTC CATTTGSHNEQFF
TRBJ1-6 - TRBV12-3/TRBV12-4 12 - TGTGCCATCGGGACTGGGAATTCACCCCTCCACTTT CAIGTGNSPLHF
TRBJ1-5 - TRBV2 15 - TGTGCCAGCAGTATGACCGAGGAGAGCAATCAGCCCCAGCATTTT CASSMTEESNQPQHF
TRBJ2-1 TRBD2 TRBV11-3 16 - TGTGCCAGCAGCTTAGGAGCTACTAGCGGATACAATGAGCAGTTCTTC CASSLGATSGYNEQFF
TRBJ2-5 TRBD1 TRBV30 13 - TGTGCCTGGATACAGGGGCAGGGTGCGACCCAGTACTTC CAWIQGQGATQYF
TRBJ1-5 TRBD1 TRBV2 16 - TGTGCCAGCAGGGGGACAGGGACTTATAGCAATCAGCCCCAGCATTTT CASRGTGTYSNQPQHF
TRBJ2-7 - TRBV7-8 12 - TGTGCCAGCGAGTTGTCACCCTACGAGCAGTACTTC CASELSPYEQYF
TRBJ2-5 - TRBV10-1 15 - TGCGCCAGCAGTGAGTCAAGGACAGTTCAAGAGACCCAGTACTTC CASSESRTVQETQYF
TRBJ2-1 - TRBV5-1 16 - TGCGCCAGCAGTCAGAAGGGGCGTTGGGAATACAATGAGCAGTTCTTC CASSQKGRWEYNEQFF
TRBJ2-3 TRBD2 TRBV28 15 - TGTGCCAGCACCCGAGCGGGGGGGGCCTACTCTCCACAGTATTTT CASTRAGGAYSPQYF
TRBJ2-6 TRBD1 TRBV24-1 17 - TGTGCCACCAGTGACGGACAGGGGGCATCTGGGGCCAACGTCCTGACTTTC CATSDGQGASGANVLTF
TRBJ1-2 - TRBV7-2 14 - TGTGCCAGCAGCCCCCAGGGTCAGGGCTATGGCTACACCTTC CASSPQGQGYGYTF
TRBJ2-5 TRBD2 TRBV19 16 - TGTGCCAGTAGTCCTTCCCCGGGGACTAGCGTGGAGACCCAGTACTTC CASSPSPGTSVETQYF
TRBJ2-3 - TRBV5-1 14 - TGCGCCAGCAGCTTGTCGAACGAGGAGGGAGTGCAGTATTTT CASSLSNEEGVQYF
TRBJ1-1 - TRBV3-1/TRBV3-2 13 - TGTGCCAGCAGCCAAGATGGGGCAGCTGAAGCTTTCTTT CASSQDGAAEAFF